These T cell receptor beta chains were read from a single sample in a study of CD8+ T cells in alopecia areata. Some clones are missing from TCRdb's copy, which holds only in-frame ones; the method was immunoSEQ multiplex PCR. The sample shows some 170,000 clones, roughly 50% of them seen only once. Sequences were derived from CD4+ T cells sorted from blood, sampled at roughly week 55, from a patient treated with tofacitinib. The receptors here all came from a human donor with alopecia areata. Both conserved end residues are part of each CDR3. The order of the fields is clone size, V gene, CDR3 length, D gene, J gene, CDR3 DNA, CDR3 protein. D genes are given only for firm matches. Size is omitted from some rows. Given values are once, few, many or a class for expanded clones.

>NA|TRBV4-1|13|NA|TRBJ2-3
TGCGCCAGCAGCCAAGACAGGACTAATACGCAGTATTTT
CASSQDRTNTQYF
>NA|TRBV2|13|NA|TRBJ1-5
TGTGCCAGCAGCCGGGACGGAAATCAGCCCCAGCATTTT
CASSRDGNQPQHF
>NA|TRBV18|16|TRBD1|TRBJ2-1
TGTGCCAGCTCACCTACCGGGACAGGCCTATACAATGAGCAGTTCTTC
CASSPTGTGLYNEQFF
>NA|TRBV30|15|NA|TRBJ1-4
TGTGCCTGGAGTCCCCCCGACAGCGTGAATGAAAAACTGTTTTTT
CAWSPPDSVNEKLFF
>NA|TRBV28|12|NA|TRBJ1-2
TGTGCCAGCAGCGCGATGGGCGGGGGCTACACCTTC
CASSAMGGGYTF
>few|TRBV25-1|11|NA|TRBJ2-7
TGTGCCAGCAGTGATTATAGGGATCCCCACTTC
CASSDYRDPHF
>NA|TRBV29-1|13|NA|TRBJ2-3
TGCAGCGTTGGTGGGGGGGCCATAGATACGCAGTATTTT
CSVGGGAIDTQYF
>NA|TRBV5-1|18|NA|TRBJ1-1
TGCGCCAGCAGCTTGGCCACAGGAGCCTTAACCATGAACACTGAAGCTTTCTTT
CASSLATGALTMNTEAFF
>once|TRBV29-1|12|NA|TRBJ2-3
TGCAGCGTTGAAGATCAGGTAGATACGCAGTATTTT
CSVEDQVDTQYF
>NA|TRBV11-1|13|NA|TRBJ1-1
TGTGCCAGCAGCTTACCGTTGAACACTGAAGCTTTCTTT
CASSLPLNTEAFF
>NA|TRBV7-8|13|TRBD1|TRBJ1-2
TGTGCCAGCAGCGCGGGACAGCTCTATGGCTACACCTTC
CASSAGQLYGYTF
>NA|TRBV29-1|15|TRBD2|TRBJ2-1
TGCAGCGTTGCCATGAGACTAGCGGAAAACAATGAGCAGTTCTTC
CSVAMRLAENNEQFF
>NA|TRBV29-1|13|TRBD1|TRBJ2-1
TGCAGCGCCAGACAGGGGGCCTACAATGAGCAGTTCTTC
CSARQGAYNEQFF
>NA|TRBV6-6|14|NA|TRBJ1-6
TGTGCCAGCAGGGGGCCGGCCTATAATTCACCCCTCCACTTT
CASRGPAYNSPLHF
>NA|TRBV23-1|17|TRBD1|TRBJ2-7
TGCGCCAGCAGTCAATCGTGTTCCCAACAGGGGCCCTACGAGCAGTACTTC
CASSQSCSQQGPYEQYF
>NA|TRBV29-1|12|NA|TRBJ2-3
TGCAGCGTGGGACGAAGCACAGATACGCAGTATTTT
CSVGRSTDTQYF